This TCR beta chain stems from a study of OX40 agonist ivuxolimab in advanced cancers. Sequenced by immunoSEQ multiplex PCR; TCRdb stores in-frame clones only, minus some. The table records about 83,000 clones, roughly 85% of them present only once. Trimming removed 4 bases at V and 2 bases at J, with 8 bases between. CDR1 is GTSNPN and CDR2 is SVGIG in the germline V gene (reference sequence). The CDR3 runs to 12 residues. To note about this clone: The antigen is unknown.

Broader study findings: Researchers report that CD8+ T cells had, on average, more expanded clones than CD4+.

The source of this sequence is an adult with an advanced solid tumor such as melanoma, head and neck, liver or kidney cancer. The rearrangement joins TRBV30 to TRBJ1-2, with a possible D match to TRBD1 (5 bases). The sample here was CD4+ or CD8+ T cells sorted from blood, taken in a trial of the OX40 agonist ivuxolimab. CDR3 in amino acids: CAWMGGNYGYTF. In nucleotides, the CDR3 is TGTGCCTGGATGGGGGGAAACTATGGCTACACCTTC.